The 14 T cell receptor beta chains below all came from one sample that was sequenced in a study of shared clonotypes between healthy human individuals (dated by TCRdb to the early 2020s). The library was produced with the immunoSEQ multiplex PCR assay. What TCRdb holds here is the immuneACCESS table cut down to in-frame rearrangements. Part of the clones is not present; checked against another copy, under half of the missing clones reflect an unresolved V gene, and the others are unexplained. This sample has fewer than 130,000 clones in its table, and roughly 66% of those were observed once. The ten largest clones represent 24% of the sample. Sequences were obtained from memory CD8+ T cells sorted from blood. The cell subset or site label corresponds to: CD45RO+ cells pooled with CCR7-negative TemRA cells. The receptors were gathered from a woman between 25 and 40 years old in good health.

The chain employs TRBV5-5 and TRBJ1-2, with D uncertain. The CDR3 consists of 15 residues. V lost 2 bases and J 8 bases, leaving 19 bases between the germline ends. Germline V gene lookup returns CDR1 SGHKS and CDR2 YYEKEE (reference sequence). The CDR3 region is CASSLQPGDPRGYTF. For the CDR3, the DNA is TGTGCCAGCAGCTTACAGCCAGGAGATCCTAGGGGCTACACCTTC.

V is TRBV28 and J is TRBJ1-5, with 8 bases aligning to TRBD1. Looked up from germline, CDR1 is MDHEN and CDR2 is SYDVKM. This CDR3 comprises 16 residues. V shed 4 bases and J 4 bases; nucleotides not matched to a gene: 9. Here the CDR3 DNA reads TGTGCCAGCAGTTCAAGGACAGGGCCCCCTAATCAGCCCCAGCATTTT. Its protein product is CASSSRTGPPNQPQHF.

The rearrangement links TRBV9 to TRBJ2-7; maybe TRBD2 (5 bases). The CDR3 runs to 15 residues. Germline CDR1 and CDR2: SGDLS and YYNGEE. V was trimmed by 0 bases and J by 5 bases, leaving 15 bases between them. This CDR3 reads CASSVGSGFSNEQYF. CDR3 DNA sequence: TGTGCCAGCAGCGTAGGGTCGGGGTTCAGTAACGAGCAGTACTTC. Full variable domain (remainder filled in from reference TRBV9 and TRBJ2-7): DSGVTQTPKHLITATGQRVTLRCSPRSGDLSVYWYQQSLDQGLQFLIQYYNGEERAKGNILERFSAQQFPDLHSELNLSSLELGDSALYFCASSVGSGFSNEQYFGPGTRLTVT.

This clone was seen ten or more times. Possible read error: a much larger clone is one base away. The same CDR3 arises from other DNA sequences in this sample as well. The rearrangement links TRBV6-4 to TRBJ2-2; no reliable D call. Trimming removed 3 bases at V and 1 base at J, with 3 bases between. The CDR3 totals 13 residues. Germline V gene lookup returns CDR1 MRHNA and CDR2 SNTAGT. The CDR3 is CASSEGNTGELFF. CDR3 nucleotide sequence: TGTGCCAGCAGTGAAGGGAACACCGGGGAGCTGTTTTTT.

This clone was detected only a few times. This chain connects TRBV25-1 to TRBJ1-5, with D tentatively TRBD1 (6 bases). The CDR3 covers 18 residues. CDR1 is MGHDK, CDR2 SYGVNS, per germline. V lost 2 bases and J lost 3, with 20 bases in between. The CDR3 bases are TGTGCCAGCAGTGAAGGCGGGGGCGGGCTGCCATACAATCAGCCCCAGCATTTT. Protein sequence: CASSEGGGGLPYNQPQHF.

In this sample, this clone turned up a few times. The J gene is TRBJ1-2, the V gene TRBV30; maybe TRBD1 (5 bases). The CDR3 spans 13 residues. V lost 5 bases, J lost 8 bases, and 18 bases lay in between. Germline CDR1 GTSNPN, CDR2 SVGIG (reference sequence). CDR3 amino acids: CAWSTGTAGGYTF. The CDR3 coding sequence is TGTGCCTGGTCAACCGGGACGGCGGGGGGCTACACCTTC.

This clone was detected only a few times. The chain carries TRBV19 and TRBJ2-7; 14 bases fit TRBD2. Per the germline V gene, CDR1 is LNHDA and CDR2 is SQIVND (reference sequence). CDR3 length: 16 residues. The trim removed 6 bases at V and 3 bases at J, leaving 7 bases unmatched. The CDR3 bases are TGTGCCAGTAGGGGACTAGCGGGAGAAACGGGCTACGAGCAGTACTTC. It yields the protein CASRGLAGETGYEQYF.

This clone occurred many times. The CDR3 DNA reads TGTGCCAGCAGTGAACGAACAGGGGGAGGAAACACCATATATTTT. This translates into CASSERTGGGNTIYF. J is TRBJ1-3 and V is TRBV6-1; 8 nucleotides align to TRBD1. The length of the CDR3 is 15 residues. V was pared by 2 bases and J by 4 bases, with 4 bases of the junction left unmatched. Germline V gives CDR1 MNHNS, CDR2 SASEGT.

The table lists this clone with many counts. This CDR3 is CASSPGQGELKTQYF. CDR3 bases: TGTGCCAGCAGTCCCGGACAGGGGGAATTGAAGACCCAGTACTTC. The genes are TRBV28 and TRBJ2-5; 10 bases map to TRBD1. This CDR3 is 15 amino acids long. The junction had 9 bases not matched to a gene; V was cut back by 5 bases and J by 6 bases. Germline CDR1 and CDR2: MDHEN and SYDVKM.

The V and J genes are TRBV5-1 and TRBJ1-4; TRBD1 aligns across 9 bases. Germline V gene sequence: CDR1 SGHRS, CDR2 YFSETQ. V gave up 4 bases and J gave up 8 bases; unmatched junction bases: 12. This CDR3 contains 16 residues. CDR3 protein: CASSRGHRGLEEKLFF. CDR3 coding DNA: TGCGCCAGCAGCCGAGGCCACAGGGGGCTAGAGGAAAAACTGTTTTTT.

The V call is TRBV25-1, the J call TRBJ2-7; D unresolved. Germline CDR1 reads MGHDK; CDR2 reads SYGVNS. V was shortened by 3 bases and J by 3 bases, with 9 bases between the two germline ends. This CDR3 region has 13 residues. The CDR3 sequence: CASSDTPGYEQYF. DNA of the CDR3: TGTGCCAGCAGTGATACCCCAGGCTACGAGCAGTACTTC.

This clone was counted at least ten times. This rearrangement joins TRBV4-2 to TRBJ2-3; TRBD2 aligns across 15 bases. Trimming at V came to 4 bases and at J to 3 bases, leaving 8 bases not matched to a gene. This CDR3 contains 18 residues. Germline CDR1 is LGHNA and CDR2 is YNFKEQ. For the CDR3, the DNA is TGTGCCAGCAGCCCTCGGACTAGCGGGAGGGAGGGGACAGATACGCAGTATTTT. Its protein is CASSPRTSGREGTDTQYF.

The chain links TRBV4-1 to TRBJ1-3; possibly TRBD1 for D (5 bases). With 1 base removed from V and 0 bases from J, the gap between germline ends came to 16 bases. Germline V gives CDR1 MGHRA, CDR2 YSYEKL. The CDR3 is 18 amino acids. The CDR3 DNA is TGCGCCAGCAGCCAAGTTATTGTATGGGGGAGCTCTGGAAACACCATATATTTT. It encodes CASSQVIVWGSSGNTIYF.

The V call is TRBV28, the J call TRBJ1-1, with a possible D match to TRBD1 (6 bases). The CDR3 loop spans 16 amino acids. V was shortened by 3 bases and J by 0 bases, with 14 bases between the two germline ends. CDR1 and CDR2 (germline): MDHEN, SYDVKM. The CDR3 DNA sequence: TGTGCCAGCAGTTTCCCAGGGGTCCACATGAACACTGAAGCTTTCTTT. The encoded protein is CASSFPGVHMNTEAFF.